The 3 T cell receptor beta chains reported below all come from one sample, sequenced in a study of CD8 T cells in ankylosing spondylitis. From the 5' RACE reads, TCRdb called clonotypes with MiXCR, one entry per CDR3 protein. The data show more than 650,000 distinct CDR3 sequences, approximately 12% seen once. Their antigen targets remain unknown. Study-wide points: Seemingly characteristic of ankylosing spondylitis blood was a TCR beta motif consisting of fewer than 10 highly homologous variants.

Sequencing was carried out using blood, either unsorted or a sorted T cell fraction (not recorded which). The receptors here all came from a male donor with ankylosing spondylitis.

This clonotype was counted at least ten times. One junction end does not reproduce the germline sequence, and a read error may be involved. The chain employs TRBV29-1 and TRBJ1-1, with D hard to call. Germline V gene lookup returns CDR1 SQVTM and CDR2 ANQGSEA. This CDR3 is 13 amino acids long. This CDR3 reads CSAEEGRGTEAFF. The CDR3 nucleotides read TGCAGCGCTGAAGAAGGGCGTGGAACTGAAGCTTTCTTT.

V and J are TRBV6-1 and TRBJ1-1; D is unresolved. Per the germline V gene, CDR1 is MNHNS and CDR2 is SASEGT. This CDR3 has 15 residues. V lost 0 bases and J 1 base, leaving 9 bases between the germline ends. The CDR3 sequence is CASSEAHNWNTEAFF. The DNA for the CDR3 is TGTGCCAGCAGTGAAGCACATAATTGGAACACTGAAGCTTTCTTT.

This clonotype was detected many times. The chain uses TRBV29-1 and TRBJ1-2; the D is unclear. The V and J ends lost 4 bases and 0 bases respectively, with 9 bases between them. The CDR3 length is 13 residues. CDR1 and CDR2 from the germline V gene are SQVTM and ANQGSEA. CDR3 DNA: TGCAGCGTTGTGGATCGGGCTAACTATGGCTACACCTTC. It yields the protein CSVVDRANYGYTF.